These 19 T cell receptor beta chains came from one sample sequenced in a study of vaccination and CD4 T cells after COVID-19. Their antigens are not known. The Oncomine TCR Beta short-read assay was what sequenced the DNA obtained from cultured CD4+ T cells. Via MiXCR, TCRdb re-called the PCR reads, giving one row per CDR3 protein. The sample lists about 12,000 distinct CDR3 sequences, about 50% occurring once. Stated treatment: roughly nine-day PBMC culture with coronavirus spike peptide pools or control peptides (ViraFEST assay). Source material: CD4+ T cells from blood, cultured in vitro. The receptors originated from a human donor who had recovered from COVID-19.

The CDR3 loop is CASSVVGEQFF. CDR3 DNA: TGTGCCAGCAGCGTCGTTGGTGAGCAGTTCTTC. V usage is TRBV28 and J usage is TRBJ2-1; no clear D gene. Germline-derived CDR1 and CDR2 are MDHEN and SYDVKM. Trimming shortened V by 6 bases and J by 9 bases, and 9 bases separated the two germline ends. The CDR3 covers 11 residues. Full variable domain (rest looked up from reference TRBV28 and TRBJ2-1): DVKVTQSSRYLVKRTGEKVFLECVQDMDHENMFWYRQDPGLGLRLIYFSYDVKMKEKGDIPEGYSVSREKKERFSLILESASTNQTSMYLCASSVVGEQFFGPGTRLTVL.

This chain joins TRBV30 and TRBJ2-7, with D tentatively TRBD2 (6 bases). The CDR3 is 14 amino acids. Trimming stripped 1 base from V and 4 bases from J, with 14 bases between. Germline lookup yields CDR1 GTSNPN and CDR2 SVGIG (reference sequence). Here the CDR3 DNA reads TGTGCCTGGAGTGGACGGGGGAGAACTTACGAGCAGTACTTC. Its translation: CAWSGRGRTYEQYF. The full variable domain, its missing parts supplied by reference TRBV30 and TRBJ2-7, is SQTIHQWPATLVQPVGSPLSLECTVEGTSNPNLYWYRQAAGRGLQLLFYSVGIGQISSEVPQNLSASRPQDRQFILSSKKLLLSDSGFYLCAWSGRGRTYEQYFGPGTRLTVT.

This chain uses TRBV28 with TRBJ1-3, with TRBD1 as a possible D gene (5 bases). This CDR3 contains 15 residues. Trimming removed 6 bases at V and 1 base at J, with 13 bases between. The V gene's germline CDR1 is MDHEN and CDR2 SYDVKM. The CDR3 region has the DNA TGTGCCAGCAGGGGAACAGGAGGATCTGGAAACACCATATATTTT. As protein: CASRGTGGSGNTIYF.

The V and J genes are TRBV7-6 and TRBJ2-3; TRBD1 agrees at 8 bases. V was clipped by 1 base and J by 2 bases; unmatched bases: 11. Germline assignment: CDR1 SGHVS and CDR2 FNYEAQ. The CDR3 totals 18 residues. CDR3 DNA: TGTGCCAGCAGCTTAGAAAAGTGGCAGGGGGCCTTCACAGATACGCAGTATTTT. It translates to CASSLEKWQGAFTDTQYF.

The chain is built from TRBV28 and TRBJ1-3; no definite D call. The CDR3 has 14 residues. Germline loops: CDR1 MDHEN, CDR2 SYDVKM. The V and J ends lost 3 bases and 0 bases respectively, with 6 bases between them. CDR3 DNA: TGTGCCAGCAGTTTGGGAACCTCTGGAAACACCATATATTTT. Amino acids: CASSLGTSGNTIYF.

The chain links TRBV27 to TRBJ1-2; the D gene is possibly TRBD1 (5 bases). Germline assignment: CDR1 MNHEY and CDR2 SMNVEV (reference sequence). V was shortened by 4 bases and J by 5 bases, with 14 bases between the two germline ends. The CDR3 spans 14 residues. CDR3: CASSYVGGAYGYTF. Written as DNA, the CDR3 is TGTGCCAGCAGTTATGTCGGTGGGGCTTATGGCTACACCTTC.

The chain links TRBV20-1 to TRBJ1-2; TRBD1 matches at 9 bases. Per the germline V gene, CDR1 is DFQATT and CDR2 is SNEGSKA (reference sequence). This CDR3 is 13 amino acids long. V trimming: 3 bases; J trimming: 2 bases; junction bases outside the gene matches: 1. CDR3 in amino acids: CSARGQGNYGYTF. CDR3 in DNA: TGCAGTGCTAGGGGACAGGGCAACTATGGCTACACCTTC.

CDR3 residues: CASSMGSNNEQFF. In nucleotides, the CDR3 is TGTGCCAGTAGTATGGGCAGTAACAATGAGCAGTTCTTC. This chain links TRBV19 with TRBJ2-1; D is unresolved. V was shortened by 3 bases and J by 5 bases, with 8 bases between the two germline ends. CDR1 LNHDA and CDR2 SQIVND come from the germline V gene (reference sequence). This CDR3 has 13 amino acids.

The CDR3 here is CASRRDSYEQYF. The CDR3 coding sequence is TGTGCCAGCAGGCGAGACTCGTACGAGCAGTACTTC. The chain employs TRBV2 and TRBJ2-7; D gene unclear. The ends were cut back, 6 bases at V and 4 bases at J, with 10 bases in the middle. The CDR3 extends over 12 amino acids. Germline V gives CDR1 SNHLY, CDR2 FYNNEI.

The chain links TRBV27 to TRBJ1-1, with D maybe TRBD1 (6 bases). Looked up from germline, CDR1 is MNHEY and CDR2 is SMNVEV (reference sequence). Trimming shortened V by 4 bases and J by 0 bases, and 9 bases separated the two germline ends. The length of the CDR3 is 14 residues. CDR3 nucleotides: TGTGCCAGCAGTTCGGACAGACTGAACACTGAAGCTTTCTTT. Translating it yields CASSSDRLNTEAFF.

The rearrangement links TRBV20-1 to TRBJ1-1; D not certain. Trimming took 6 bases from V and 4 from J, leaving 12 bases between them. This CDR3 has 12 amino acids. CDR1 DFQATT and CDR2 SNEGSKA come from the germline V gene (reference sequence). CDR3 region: CSASRGPTEAFF. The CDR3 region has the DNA TGCAGTGCATCCCGCGGGCCCACTGAAGCTTTCTTT.

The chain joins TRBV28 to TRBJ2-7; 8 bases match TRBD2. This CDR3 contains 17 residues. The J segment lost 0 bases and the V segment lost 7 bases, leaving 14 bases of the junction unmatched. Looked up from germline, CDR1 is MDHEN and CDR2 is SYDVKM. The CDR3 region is CASITFGGVGNSYEQYF. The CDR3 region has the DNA TGTGCCAGCATCACTTTCGGGGGGGTGGGGAACTCCTACGAGCAGTACTTC.

CDR3 region: CATSREKGLTYEQYF. Here the CDR3 DNA reads TGTGCCACCAGCAGAGAAAAAGGTTTGACCTACGAGCAGTACTTC. The genes are TRBV15 and TRBJ2-7; D is undetermined. CDR3 length equals 15 residues. Trimming removed 0 bases from V and 2 bases from J, with 11 bases in between. Germline V CDR1 and CDR2: LNHNV, YYDKDF (reference sequence).

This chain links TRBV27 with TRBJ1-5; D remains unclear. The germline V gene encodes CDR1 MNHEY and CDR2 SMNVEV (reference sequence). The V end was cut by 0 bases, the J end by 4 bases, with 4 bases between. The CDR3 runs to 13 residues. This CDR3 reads CASSLSSNQPQHF. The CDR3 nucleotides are TGTGCCAGCAGTTTATCCAGTAATCAGCCCCAGCATTTT.

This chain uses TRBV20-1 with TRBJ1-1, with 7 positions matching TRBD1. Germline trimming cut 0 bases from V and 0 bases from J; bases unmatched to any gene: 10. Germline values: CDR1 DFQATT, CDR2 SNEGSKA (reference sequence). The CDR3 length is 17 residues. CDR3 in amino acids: CSARDRNLGTVNTEAFF. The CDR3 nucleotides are TGCAGTGCTAGAGATCGAAATCTGGGGACAGTGAACACTGAAGCTTTCTTT.

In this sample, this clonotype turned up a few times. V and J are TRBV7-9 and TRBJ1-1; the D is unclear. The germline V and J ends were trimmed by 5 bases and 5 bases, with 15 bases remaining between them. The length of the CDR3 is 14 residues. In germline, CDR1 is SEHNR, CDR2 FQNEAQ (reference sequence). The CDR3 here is CASSPNTIWTEAFF. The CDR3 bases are TGTGCCAGCAGCCCAAACACGATTTGGACTGAAGCTTTCTTT.

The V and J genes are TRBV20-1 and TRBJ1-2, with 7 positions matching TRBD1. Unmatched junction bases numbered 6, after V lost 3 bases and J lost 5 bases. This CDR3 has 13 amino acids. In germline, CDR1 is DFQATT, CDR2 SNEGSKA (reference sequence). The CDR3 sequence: CSASSGTAYGYTF. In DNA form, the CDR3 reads TGCAGTGCTAGTAGTGGGACAGCGTATGGCTACACCTTC.

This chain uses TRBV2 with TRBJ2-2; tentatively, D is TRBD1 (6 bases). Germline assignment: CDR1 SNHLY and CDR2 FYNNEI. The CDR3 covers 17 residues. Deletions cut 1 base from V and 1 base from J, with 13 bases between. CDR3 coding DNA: TGTGCCAGCAGTGAAGAGCAGGGGTTGTTGAACACCGGGGAGCTGTTTTTT. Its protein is CASSEEQGLLNTGELFF.

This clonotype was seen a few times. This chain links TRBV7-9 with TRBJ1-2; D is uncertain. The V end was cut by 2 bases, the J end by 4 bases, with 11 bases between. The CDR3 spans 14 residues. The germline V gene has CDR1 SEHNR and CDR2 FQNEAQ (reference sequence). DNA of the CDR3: TGTGCCAGCAGCTTAATGGACTCCGGCTATGGCTACACCTTC. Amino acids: CASSLMDSGYGYTF.